This T cell receptor (beta chain) was captured in a study of regulatory T cells in long-lasting Graves disease. Described time point: newly diagnosed GD, antithyroid drugs for less than 3 months. From RNA extracted from PBMCs, the TCR library was made. It was by American Thyroid Association guidelines that Graves' disease was diagnosed. All patients originated from an endocrinology department located in Xi'an, China. This clonotype was found once. HTBI primers from iRepertoire and Arm-PCR of CDR3 regions yielded the TCR beta libraries. TCRdb re-called the multiplex PCR reads with MiXCR, one entry per CDR3 protein. The sample holds about 560,000 distinct CDR3 sequences, roughly 15% seen once. Germline V gene data show CDR1 as MNHEY and CDR2 as SVGEGT. After removal of 6 bases from V and 1 base from J, the junction contained 6 bases not matched to a gene. The CDR3 totals 17 residues. Separately, the same data were catalogued under a study of T cells in Graves' hyperthyroidism and ophthalmopathy. That study adds: Blood also held most thyroid clonotypes expanded beyond 0.001.

The V and J genes are TRBV6-2 or TRBV6-3 and TRBJ1-6; TRBD1 matches at 10 bases. Sequencing was performed on peripheral blood mononuclear cells (PBMCs), taken at new diagnosis, from a patient treated with antithyroid drugs. This receptor was taken from a man aged 18 to 29 with Graves disease. DNA for the CDR3: TGTGCCAGCAGCCGTAAGGGACAGGGGTCCTATAATTCACCCCTCCACTTT. This codes for CASSRKGQGSYNSPLHF.